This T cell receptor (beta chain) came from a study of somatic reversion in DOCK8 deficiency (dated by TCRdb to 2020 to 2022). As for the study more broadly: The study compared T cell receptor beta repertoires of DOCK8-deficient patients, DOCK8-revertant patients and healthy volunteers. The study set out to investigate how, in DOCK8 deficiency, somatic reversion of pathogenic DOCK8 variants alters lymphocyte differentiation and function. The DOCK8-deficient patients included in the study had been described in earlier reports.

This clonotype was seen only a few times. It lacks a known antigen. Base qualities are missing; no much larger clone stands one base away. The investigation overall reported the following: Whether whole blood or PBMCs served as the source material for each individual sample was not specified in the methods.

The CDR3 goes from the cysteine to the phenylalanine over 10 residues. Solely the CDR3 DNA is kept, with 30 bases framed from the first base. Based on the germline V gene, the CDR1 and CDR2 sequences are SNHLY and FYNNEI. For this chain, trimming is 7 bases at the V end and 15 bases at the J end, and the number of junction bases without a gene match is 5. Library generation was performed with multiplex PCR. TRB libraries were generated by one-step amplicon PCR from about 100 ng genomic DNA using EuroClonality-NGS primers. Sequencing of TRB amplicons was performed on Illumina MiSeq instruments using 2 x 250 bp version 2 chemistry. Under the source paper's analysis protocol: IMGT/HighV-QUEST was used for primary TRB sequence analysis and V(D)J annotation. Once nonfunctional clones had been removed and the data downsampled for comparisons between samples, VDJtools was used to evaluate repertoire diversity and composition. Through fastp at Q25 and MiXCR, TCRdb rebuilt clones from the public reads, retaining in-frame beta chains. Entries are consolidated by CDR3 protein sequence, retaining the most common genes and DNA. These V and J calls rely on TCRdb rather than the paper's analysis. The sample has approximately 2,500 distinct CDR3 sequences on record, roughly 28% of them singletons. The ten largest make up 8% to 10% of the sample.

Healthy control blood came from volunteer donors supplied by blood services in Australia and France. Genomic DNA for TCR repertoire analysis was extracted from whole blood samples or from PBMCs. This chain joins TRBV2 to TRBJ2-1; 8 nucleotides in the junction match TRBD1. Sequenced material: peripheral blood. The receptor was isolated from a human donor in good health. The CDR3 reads CASKDRVPFF. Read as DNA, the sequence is TGTGCCAGCAAGGACAGGGTTCCGTTCTTC.